The entry below gives a single T cell receptor beta chain sequence along with its context. Its matching antigen is unknown. Germline CDR1 and CDR2: SGHAT and FQDESV (reference sequence). Trimming cost V 4 bases and J 3 bases, with 13 bases left between them. The CDR3 sequence is 14 residues long. The data were taken from a study of shared clonotypes between healthy human individuals. Study-level findings and limits: Estimated richness was generally greater in naive than memory subsets.

CD45RO-negative cells were positively selected for CCR7, leaving out terminally differentiated effector memory CD45RA+ cells. This table comes from immunoSEQ multiplex PCR, and its TCRdb copy is limited to in-frame clones, with some not included. The sample has fewer than 850,000 clones, about 97% seen once; the top ten hold about 0.21%. This receptor was taken from a young man in good health. Sample: naive CD8+ T cells sorted from blood. The rearrangement joins TRBV11-1 to TRBJ2-7; maybe TRBD1 (6 bases). In nucleotides, the CDR3 is TGTGCCAGCAGCTCCAAACAGGGTTACTACGAGCAGTACTTC. It translates to CASSSKQGYYEQYF.